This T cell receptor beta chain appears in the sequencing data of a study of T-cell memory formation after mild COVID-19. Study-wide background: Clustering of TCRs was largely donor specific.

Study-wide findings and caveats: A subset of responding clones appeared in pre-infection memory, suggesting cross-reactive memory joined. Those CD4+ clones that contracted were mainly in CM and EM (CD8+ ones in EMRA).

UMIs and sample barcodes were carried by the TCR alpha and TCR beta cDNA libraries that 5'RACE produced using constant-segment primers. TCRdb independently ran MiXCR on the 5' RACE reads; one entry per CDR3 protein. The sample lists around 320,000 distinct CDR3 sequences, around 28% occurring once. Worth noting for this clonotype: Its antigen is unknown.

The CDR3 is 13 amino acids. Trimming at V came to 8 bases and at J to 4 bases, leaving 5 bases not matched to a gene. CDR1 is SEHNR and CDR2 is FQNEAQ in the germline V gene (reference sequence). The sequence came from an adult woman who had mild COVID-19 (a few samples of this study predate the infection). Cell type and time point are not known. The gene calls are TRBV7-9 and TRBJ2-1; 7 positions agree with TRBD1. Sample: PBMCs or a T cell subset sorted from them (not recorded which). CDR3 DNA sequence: TGTGCCAGCTTGTTACAGGGGTACAATGAGCAGTTCTTC. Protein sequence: CASLLQGYNEQFF.